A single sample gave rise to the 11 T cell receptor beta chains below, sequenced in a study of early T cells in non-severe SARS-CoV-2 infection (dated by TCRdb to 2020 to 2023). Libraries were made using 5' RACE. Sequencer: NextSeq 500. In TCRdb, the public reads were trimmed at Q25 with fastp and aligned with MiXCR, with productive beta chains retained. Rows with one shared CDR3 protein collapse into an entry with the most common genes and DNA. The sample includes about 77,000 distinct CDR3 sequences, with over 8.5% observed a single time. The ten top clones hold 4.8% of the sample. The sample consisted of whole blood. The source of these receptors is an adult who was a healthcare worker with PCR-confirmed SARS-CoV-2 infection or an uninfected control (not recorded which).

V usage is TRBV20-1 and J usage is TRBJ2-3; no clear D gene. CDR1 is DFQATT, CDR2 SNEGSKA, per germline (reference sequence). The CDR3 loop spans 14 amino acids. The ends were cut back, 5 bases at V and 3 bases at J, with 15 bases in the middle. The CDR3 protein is CSASSYARTDTQYF. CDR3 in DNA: TGCAGTGCTTCTTCCTACGCGCGGACAGATACGCAGTATTTT.

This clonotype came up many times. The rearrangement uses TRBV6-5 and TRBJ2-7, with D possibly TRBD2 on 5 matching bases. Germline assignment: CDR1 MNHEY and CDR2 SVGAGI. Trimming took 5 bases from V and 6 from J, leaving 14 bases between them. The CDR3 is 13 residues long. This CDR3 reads CASSRNVASEQYF. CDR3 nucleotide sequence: TGTGCCAGCAGTCGGAACGTAGCGTCCGAGCAGTACTTC.

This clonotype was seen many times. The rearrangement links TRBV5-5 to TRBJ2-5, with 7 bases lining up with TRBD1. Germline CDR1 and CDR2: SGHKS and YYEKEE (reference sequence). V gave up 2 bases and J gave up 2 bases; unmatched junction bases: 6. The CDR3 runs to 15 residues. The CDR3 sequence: CASSLIPTGQETQYF. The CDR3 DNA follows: TGTGCCAGCAGCTTAATCCCGACAGGGCAAGAGACCCAGTACTTC.

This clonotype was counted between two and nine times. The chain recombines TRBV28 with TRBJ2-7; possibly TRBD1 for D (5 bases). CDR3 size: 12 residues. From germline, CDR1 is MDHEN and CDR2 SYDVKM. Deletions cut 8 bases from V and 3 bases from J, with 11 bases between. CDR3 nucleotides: TGTGCCAGCTTGGGCAGGGTCTACGAGCAGTACTTC. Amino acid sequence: CASLGRVYEQYF.

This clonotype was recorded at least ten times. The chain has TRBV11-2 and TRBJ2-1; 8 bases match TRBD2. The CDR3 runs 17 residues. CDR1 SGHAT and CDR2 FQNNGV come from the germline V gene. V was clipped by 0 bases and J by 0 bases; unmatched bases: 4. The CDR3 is CASSLEVAGSSYNEQFF. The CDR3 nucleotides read TGTGCCAGCAGCTTAGAGGTAGCGGGGAGCTCCTACAATGAGCAGTTCTTC.

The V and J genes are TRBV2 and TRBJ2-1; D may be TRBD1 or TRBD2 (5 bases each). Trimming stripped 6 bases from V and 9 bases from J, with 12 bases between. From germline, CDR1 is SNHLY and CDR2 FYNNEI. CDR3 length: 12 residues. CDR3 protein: CASRGDFGEQFF. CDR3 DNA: TGTGCCAGCAGGGGGGATTTCGGTGAGCAGTTCTTC. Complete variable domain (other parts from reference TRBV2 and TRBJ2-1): EPEVTQTPSHQVTQMGQEVILRCVPISNHLYFYWYRQILGQKVEFLVSFYNNEISEKSEIFDDQFSVERPDGSNFTLKIRSTKLEDSAMYFCASRGDFGEQFFGPGTRLTVL.

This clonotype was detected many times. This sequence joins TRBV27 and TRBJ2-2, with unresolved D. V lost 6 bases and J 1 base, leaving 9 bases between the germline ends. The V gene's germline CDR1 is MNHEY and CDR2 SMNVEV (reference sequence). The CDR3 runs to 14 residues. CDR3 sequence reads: CASRSWGNTGELFF. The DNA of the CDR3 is TGTGCCAGCAGATCATGGGGGAACACCGGGGAGCTGTTTTTT.

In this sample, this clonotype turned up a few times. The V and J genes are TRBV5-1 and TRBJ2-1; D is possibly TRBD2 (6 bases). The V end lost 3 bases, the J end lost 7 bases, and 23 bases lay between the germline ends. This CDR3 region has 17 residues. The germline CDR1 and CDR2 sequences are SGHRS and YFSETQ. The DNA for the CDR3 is TGCGCCAGCAGCTCGGGAGCTGACTCCCGATATACGAATGAGCAGTTCTTC. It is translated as CASSSGADSRYTNEQFF.

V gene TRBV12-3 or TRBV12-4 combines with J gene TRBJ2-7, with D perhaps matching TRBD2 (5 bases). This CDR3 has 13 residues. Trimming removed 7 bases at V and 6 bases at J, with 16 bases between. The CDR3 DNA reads TGTGCCAGCACCTCGACTACCATGGGCGAGCAGTACTTC. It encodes CASTSTTMGEQYF.

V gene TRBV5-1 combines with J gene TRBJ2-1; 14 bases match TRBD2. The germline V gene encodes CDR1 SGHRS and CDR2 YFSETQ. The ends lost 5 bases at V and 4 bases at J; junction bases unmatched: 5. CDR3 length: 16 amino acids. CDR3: CASSPGLAGGYNEQFF. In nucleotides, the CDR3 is TGCGCCAGCAGTCCAGGACTAGCGGGAGGTTACAATGAGCAGTTCTTC. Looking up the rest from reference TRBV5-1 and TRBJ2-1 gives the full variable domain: KAGVTQTPRYLIKTRGQQVTLSCSPISGHRSVSWYQQTPGQGLQFLFEYFSETQRNKGNFPGRFSGRQFSNSRSEMNVSTLELGDSALYLCASSPGLAGGYNEQFFGPGTRLTVL.

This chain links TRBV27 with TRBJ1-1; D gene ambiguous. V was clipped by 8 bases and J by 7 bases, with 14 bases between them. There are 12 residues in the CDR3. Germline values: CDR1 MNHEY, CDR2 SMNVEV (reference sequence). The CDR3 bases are TGTGCCAGCCGTATAGGACTGAGTGAAGCTTTCTTT. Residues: CASRIGLSEAFF.